Below, 28 T cell receptor beta chains from the same sample are listed, as sequenced in a study of shared clonotypes between healthy human individuals. Assay used: immunoSEQ multiplex PCR; TCRdb lists only in-frame clones, some missing. The sample shows some 480,000 clones, around 80% of them seen only once. The sample was PBMCs. These receptors came from a woman in her forties in good health. Some clones in this sample may be carry-over from other donors' samples.

CDR3 region: CASSPRSLNEQYF. DNA of the CDR3: TGTGCCAGCAGTCCCCGTTCGTTAAACGAGCAGTACTTC. The chain uses TRBV28 and TRBJ2-7; no clear D. The V end was cut by 5 bases, the J end by 5 bases, with 13 bases between. This CDR3 is 13 amino acids long. Germline V CDR1 and CDR2: MDHEN, SYDVKM.

This chain links TRBV6-5 with TRBJ2-3; D possibly matches TRBD1 or TRBD2 (5 bases each). CDR1 and CDR2 (germline): MNHEY, SVGAGI. This CDR3 region has 15 residues. V shed 3 bases and J shed 4 bases, with 14 bases lying between them. CDR3 in DNA: TGTGCCAGCAGTTATGGGGGATCGGGTGCAGATACGCAGTATTTT. This codes for CASSYGGSGADTQYF.

The genes are TRBV25-1 and TRBJ1-5; a weak D match, TRBD1 (6 bases). The germline V and J ends were trimmed by 3 bases and 1 base, with 19 bases remaining between them. The CDR3 is made up of 18 amino acids. Germline CDR1 MGHDK, CDR2 SYGVNS. CDR3 nucleotides: TGTGCCAGCAGTGACCTAGGGCGGGGGGCGTGCAGCAATCAGCCCCAGCATTTT. Encoded protein: CASSDLGRGACSNQPQHF. Complete variable domain (other parts from reference TRBV25-1 and TRBJ1-5): EADIYQTPRYLVIGTGKKITLECSQTMGHDKMYWYQQDPGMELHLIHYSYGVNSTEKGDLSSESTVSRIRTEHFPLTLESARPSHTSQYLCASSDLGRGACSNQPQHFGDGTRLSIL.

The V gene is TRBV6-1, the J gene TRBJ2-7; D ambiguous. The germline CDR1 and CDR2 sequences are MNHNS and SASEGT. The ends were cut back, 7 bases at V and 0 bases at J, with 10 bases in the middle. There are 13 residues in the CDR3. CDR3 amino acids: CASTRAASYEQYF. The CDR3 DNA follows: TGTGCCAGCACTAGGGCCGCCTCCTACGAGCAGTACTTC.

The chain's CDR3 is CASSIRVTEAFF. CDR3 nucleotide sequence: TGTGCCAGCAGCATCAGGGTAACTGAAGCTTTCTTT. This chain links TRBV28 with TRBJ1-1, with D possibly TRBD1 on 5 matching bases. Germline CDR1 reads MDHEN; CDR2 reads SYDVKM. V dropped 6 bases and J dropped 5 bases, with 10 bases sitting between them. This CDR3 comprises 12 residues. The full variable domain, with the rest looked up from reference TRBV28 and TRBJ1-1, is DVKVTQSSRYLVKRTGEKVFLECVQDMDHENMFWYRQDPGLGLRLIYFSYDVKMKEKGDIPEGYSVSREKKERFSLILESASTNQTSMYLCASSIRVTEAFFGQGTRLTVV.

The rearrangement links TRBV19 to TRBJ2-7, with D uncertain. The germline gives CDR1 LNHDA, CDR2 SQIVND (reference sequence). The CDR3 runs 15 residues. V was pared by 4 bases and J by 0 bases, with 13 bases between. The CDR3 here is CASSTDTSYSYEQYF. CDR3 DNA: TGTGCCAGTAGTACCGATACCTCCTACTCCTACGAGCAGTACTTC.

The chain couples TRBV4-1 to TRBJ1-5, with D perhaps matching TRBD1 (5 bases). The CDR3 is made up of 15 amino acids. The germline gives CDR1 MGHRA, CDR2 YSYEKL. Trimming cost V 2 bases and J 11 bases, with 19 bases left between them. The CDR3 reads CASSQSELAGWTQHF. For the CDR3, the DNA is TGCGCCAGCAGCCAATCAGAGCTTGCAGGGTGGACCCAGCATTTT.

The CDR3 sequence is CASSVGSTAVNSPLHF. The CDR3 DNA reads TGTGCCAGCAGCGTCGGATCGACAGCCGTCAATTCACCCCTCCACTTT. This chain connects TRBV9 to TRBJ1-6; possible D gene TRBD1, 5 bases. The CDR3 extends over 16 amino acids. Germline CDR1 and CDR2: SGDLS and YYNGEE. V was cut by 2 bases and J by 7 bases, with 16 bases left in between.

The chain has TRBV28 and TRBJ2-4; 8 bases fit TRBD2. Germline V gene lookup returns CDR1 MDHEN and CDR2 SYDVKM. J lost 6 bases, V lost 3 bases, and 13 bases had no gene match. The CDR3 has 17 amino acids. DNA for the CDR3: TGTGCCAGCAGTTTGTTTACGAGCGGGAGAAGGGGAAACATTCAGTACTTC. It translates to CASSLFTSGRRGNIQYF. Full variable domain (remainder filled in from reference TRBV28 and TRBJ2-4): DVKVTQSSRYLVKRTGEKVFLECVQDMDHENMFWYRQDPGLGLRLIYFSYDVKMKEKGDIPEGYSVSREKKERFSLILESASTNQTSMYLCASSLFTSGRRGNIQYFGAGTRLSVL.

The genes are TRBV30 and TRBJ1-1; D is possibly TRBD1 (6 bases). Germline loops: CDR1 GTSNPN, CDR2 SVGIG (reference sequence). The CDR3 covers 12 residues. V was trimmed by 4 bases and J by 4 bases, leaving 10 bases between them. CDR3 region: CAWTGESTEAFF. CDR3 nucleotide sequence: TGTGCCTGGACAGGGGAGAGCACTGAAGCTTTCTTT.

V and J are TRBV5-1 and TRBJ2-1, with D possibly being TRBD1 (5 bases). Germline CDR1 reads SGHRS; CDR2 reads YFSETQ. This CDR3 is built from 11 residues. V lost 0 bases, J lost 10 bases, and 5 bases lay in between. The CDR3 is CASSLEGEQFF. The CDR3 region has the DNA TGCGCCAGCAGCTTGGAGGGGGAGCAGTTCTTC.

The chain is built from TRBV4-3 and TRBJ2-5; TRBD2 aligns across 8 bases. Unmatched junction bases numbered 1, after V lost 0 bases and J lost 1 base. Germline V lookup: CDR1 LGHNA, CDR2 YSLEER. The CDR3 loop spans 15 amino acids. CDR3 sequence: CASSQEGTSQETQYF. As DNA, the CDR3 is TGCGCCAGCAGCCAAGAAGGGACTAGCCAAGAGACCCAGTACTTC.

This clone was detected once. Compared with germline, one end of the junction differs, possibly owing to a read error. The V gene is TRBV7-7, the J gene TRBJ2-1; the D is unclear. Per germline, CDR1 SSHAT and CDR2 FNYEAQ (reference sequence). The CDR3 spans 16 residues. CDR3 DNA: TGTGCTAGCAGCTCAAGGTCGTCAGCCACCCCCTCGGAGCAGTTCTTC. Translated: CASSSRSSATPSEQFF.

This chain connects TRBV7-3 to TRBJ1-1, with TRBD1 matching over 8 bases. The CDR3 consists of 14 residues. Germline V gives CDR1 SGHTA, CDR2 FQGTGA. V trimming: 5 bases; J trimming: 4 bases; junction bases outside the gene matches: 6. This CDR3 is CASSPDREVTEAFF. CDR3 sequence (DNA): TGTGCCAGCAGCCCGGACAGGGAAGTCACTGAAGCTTTCTTT.

Concerning this clone itself: The same CDR3 is also encoded by other DNA sequences in this sample. The chain employs TRBV7-9 and TRBJ1-4, with D maybe TRBD1 (5 bases). V was clipped by 1 base and J by 7 bases, with 13 bases between them. This CDR3 region has 15 residues. Germline lookup yields CDR1 SEHNR and CDR2 FQNEAQ (reference sequence). The CDR3 region is CASSLEAGRGEKLFF. The CDR3 DNA sequence: TGTGCCAGCAGCTTAGAGGCCGGGAGGGGTGAAAAACTGTTTTTT.

J is TRBJ2-5 and V is TRBV30, with a weak D call TRBD2 (6 bases). The CDR3 contains 12 residues. Germline V gene data show CDR1 as GTSNPN and CDR2 as SVGIG (reference sequence). V lost 1 base to trimming and J lost 11 bases, with 14 bases between them. The CDR3 sequence: CAWSATWGEQYF. Written as DNA, the CDR3 is TGTGCCTGGAGTGCAACCTGGGGGGAGCAGTACTTC.

The chain employs TRBV9 and TRBJ2-5; the D is unclear. The germline V and J ends were trimmed by 0 bases and 3 bases, with 9 bases remaining between them. Germline V gene sequence: CDR1 SGDLS, CDR2 YYNGEE. This CDR3 spans 14 amino acids. CDR3 nucleotide sequence: TGTGCCAGCAGCGTAGGAGGCGGAAAAGAGACCCAGTACTTC. Protein: CASSVGGGKETQYF.

The chain has TRBV10-3 and TRBJ2-5; the D gene is possibly TRBD2 (9 bases). Between the trimmed V and J ends, which lost 6 bases and 2 bases, there was a span of 22 bases. The CDR3 is 17 residues long. Germline loops: CDR1 ENHRY, CDR2 SYGVKD. The DNA of the CDR3 is TGTGCCATCAGCGACAGGGGTTCAGCGGGGGGACAAGAGACCCAGTACTTC. Encoded protein: CAISDRGSAGGQETQYF.

This chain links TRBV29-1 with TRBJ2-1; D is possibly TRBD1 (6 bases). The germline V and J ends were trimmed by 7 bases and 5 bases, with 15 bases remaining between them. The CDR3 sequence is 13 residues long. Per germline, CDR1 SQVTM and CDR2 ANQGSEA. CDR3 nucleotides: TGCAGCGCGCACGCAGGGGCGCACAATGAGCAGTTCTTC. Amino acids: CSAHAGAHNEQFF.

The gene calls are TRBV28 and TRBJ2-2; 7 bases align to TRBD2. Germline CDR1 reads MDHEN; CDR2 reads SYDVKM. This CDR3 has 14 residues. Losses at the gene ends were 10 bases for V and 3 bases for J; bases not matched to a gene: 8. The CDR3 protein is CATHLAGDTGELFF. In DNA form, the CDR3 reads TGTGCCACCCATCTCGCGGGAGACACCGGGGAGCTGTTTTTT.

The sample holds a few counts of this clone. The chain recombines TRBV30 with TRBJ1-1, with D unclear. Germline CDR1 is GTSNPN and CDR2 is SVGIG (reference sequence). Trimming removed 3 bases from V and 1 base from J, with 9 bases in between. There are 13 residues in the CDR3. The CDR3 loop is CAWRGFWNTEAFF. DNA of the CDR3: TGTGCCTGGAGGGGGTTTTGGAACACTGAAGCTTTCTTT.

The chain is built from TRBV12-1 and TRBJ1-5. TRBV12-1 is a recognized pseudogene. The CDR3 extends over 15 amino acids. For the CDR3, the DNA is TGTGCCAGCCCCCCGGGACGAACGAAAAATCAGCCCCAGCATTTT. Its protein is CASPPGRTKNQPQHF.

This clone was found a few times. The CDR3 coding sequence is TGTGCCAGCAGCTTGTGGGGGGCCGACTACGAGCAGTACTTC. Protein: CASSLWGADYEQYF. The V gene is TRBV5-5, the J gene TRBJ2-7; perhaps D is TRBD1 or TRBD2 (6 bases each). Per the germline V gene, CDR1 is SGHKS and CDR2 is YYEKEE (reference sequence). Trimming removed 1 base at V and 3 bases at J, with 11 bases between. This CDR3 is built from 14 residues.

V and J are TRBV18 and TRBJ2-1; 7 nucleotides align to TRBD2. Trimming took 2 bases from V and 5 from J; bases not matched to a gene: 0. CDR3 length: 13 amino acids. Per the germline V gene, CDR1 is KGHSH and CDR2 is LQKENI. Written as DNA, the CDR3 is TGTGCCAGCTCACCAAGCGGGGACAATGAGCAGTTCTTC. Protein sequence: CASSPSGDNEQFF.

This clone showed up just a few times. The genes are TRBV28 and TRBJ1-2, with TRBD1 identical over 8 bases. The germline V gene encodes CDR1 MDHEN and CDR2 SYDVKM. J lost 6 bases, V lost 1 base, and 4 bases had no gene match. The CDR3 runs 14 residues. CDR3 amino acids: CASSLSVQGDGYTF. The CDR3 region has the DNA TGTGCCAGCAGTTTATCCGTACAGGGGGATGGCTACACCTTC.

In the case of this clone: A read error is likely, as this CDR3 ends without the conserved phenylalanine or tryptophan. The chain carries TRBV11-3 and TRBJ2-6; a weak D match, TRBD1 (6 bases). Germline CDR1 reads SGHNT; CDR2 reads YENEEA. The germline V and J ends were trimmed by 5 bases and 1 base, with 9 bases remaining between them. There are 15 residues in the CDR3. The CDR3 nucleotides are TGTGCCAGCAGCACAACAGGGTCTGGGGCCAACGTCCTGACTTCC. The encoded protein is CASSTTGSGANVLTS.

This chain links TRBV4-1 with TRBJ2-7; tentatively, D is TRBD1 or TRBD2 (5 bases each). V was clipped by 0 bases and J by 3 bases, with 12 bases between them. Per the germline V gene, CDR1 is MGHRA and CDR2 is YSYEKL. This CDR3 comprises 15 residues. CDR3 nucleotide sequence: TGCGCCAGCAGCCAAGAATGGGGACCAATCTACGAGCAGTACTTC. It yields the protein CASSQEWGPIYEQYF.

The V gene is TRBV2, the J gene TRBJ2-7, with D possibly matching TRBD1 (6 bases). The CDR3 sequence is 14 residues long. Germline V gene lookup returns CDR1 SNHLY and CDR2 FYNNEI. V was shortened by 5 bases and J by 8 bases, with 19 bases between the two germline ends. The CDR3 sequence: CASSMTGASTKQYF. DNA for the CDR3: TGTGCCAGCAGTATGACAGGAGCCTCTACGAAGCAGTACTTC.